This T cell receptor beta chain is from a study of immune cell composition in non-small cell lung cancer. Whole-study findings and limits: Tumour TCR-beta clonality was not significantly tied to smoking pack-years. Clones >0.5% enriched in tumour were rarer in adenocarcinoma (roughly 35%) than squamous (roughly 75%).

Normal lung was taken at the farthest possible site, at least 3 cm from tumour. Genomic DNA came from frozen unsorted single-cell suspensions. Sequencing was performed with immunoSEQ multiplex PCR; in TCRdb, only in-frame clones are kept and a portion is missing. The sample contains about 16,000 clones, more than 60% of which appear only once. The CDR3 runs to 13 residues. With 6 bases removed from V and 11 bases from J, the gap between germline ends came to 21 bases. Germline CDR1 SQVTM, CDR2 ANQGSEA. Concerning this clone: What it binds is not known.

These data were also filed under a second study, of CD4 T cells in lung cancer. That work states: Samples were tumor and non-adjacent lung from resected stage I-III patients.

The sequencing input was non-adjacent lung tissue. The V and J genes are TRBV29-1 and TRBJ2-3, with a possible D match to TRBD1 (5 bases). The source is a human donor with non-small cell lung cancer. The CDR3 nucleotides read TGCAGCGTCCAGGGTTTGCCCGAAGGTGAGCAGTATTTT. It encodes CSVQGLPEGEQYF.